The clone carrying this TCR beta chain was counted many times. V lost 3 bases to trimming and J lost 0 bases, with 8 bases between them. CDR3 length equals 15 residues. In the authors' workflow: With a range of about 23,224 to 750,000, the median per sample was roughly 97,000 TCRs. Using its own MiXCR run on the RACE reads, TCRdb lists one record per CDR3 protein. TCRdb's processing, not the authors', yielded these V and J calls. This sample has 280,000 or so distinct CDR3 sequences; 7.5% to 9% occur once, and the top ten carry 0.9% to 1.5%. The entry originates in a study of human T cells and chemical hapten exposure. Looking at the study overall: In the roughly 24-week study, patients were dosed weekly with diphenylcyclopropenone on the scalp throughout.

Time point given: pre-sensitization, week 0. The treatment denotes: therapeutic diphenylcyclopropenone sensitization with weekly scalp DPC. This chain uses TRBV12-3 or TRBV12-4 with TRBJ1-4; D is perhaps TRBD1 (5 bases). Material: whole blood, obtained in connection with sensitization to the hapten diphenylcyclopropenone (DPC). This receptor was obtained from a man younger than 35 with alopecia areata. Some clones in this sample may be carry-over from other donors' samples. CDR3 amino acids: CASSLGEATNEKLFF. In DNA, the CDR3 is TGTGCCAGCAGTTTGGGGGAGGCAACTAATGAAAAACTGTTTTTT.